These T cell receptor beta chains were read from a single sample in a study of blood T cell repertoires in COVID-19. Clones were read by immunoSEQ multiplex PCR, and TCRdb kept only the in-frame ones, dropping some. Among a few hundred thousand clones listed, roughly 87% were seen once. The sequenced sample consisted of peripheral blood. These receptors were collected from a middle-aged man with active or convalescent COVID-19. The CDR3 runs from the conserved cysteine through the conserved F or W. The D gene is left open where the match is weak. Not all rows give a size; the values are once, few, many and, for expanded clones, a class.

.,TRBJ2-7,TRBV5-6,TRBD2,14,TGTGCCAGCAGCCCCGGACTAGCGTCGTACGAGCAGTACTTC,CASSPGLASYEQYF
.,TRBJ1-1,TRBV30,TRBD1,13,TGTGCCTGGAGCGGACAGGTGAACACTGAAGCTTTCTTT,CAWSGQVNTEAFF
few,TRBJ2-6,TRBV19,TRBD1,15,TGTGCCAGTAACTATGGGACAGTTGGGGCCAACGTCCTGACTTTC,CASNYGTVGANVLTF
.,TRBJ2-6,TRBV7-2,.,17,TGTGCCAGCAGCTTTAGCCAGTCCCGCTCTGGGGCCAACGTCCTGACTTTC,CASSFSQSRSGANVLTF
few,TRBJ2-7,TRBV11-2,.,14,TGTGCCAGCAGCTTAGGTCCGGGGGCCTACGAGCAGTACTTC,CASSLGPGAYEQYF
.,TRBJ2-1,TRBV11-2,.,13,TGTGCCAGCAAGTTCGGGACCTACAATGAGCAGTTCTTC,CASKFGTYNEQFF
.,TRBJ2-7,TRBV29-1,TRBD1,12,TGCAGCGTTGAAGCCCAGGGGGCGGAGCAGTACTTC,CSVEAQGAEQYF
few,TRBJ2-5,TRBV15,.,14,TGTGCCACCAGCCCCGGACTTGCCCGGGAGACCCAGTACTTC,CATSPGLARETQYF
.,TRBJ2-3,TRBV7-9,.,16,TGTGCCAGCAGCCGATTAACCGGACTTAACGCAGATACGCAGTATTTT,CASSRLTGLNADTQYF
.,TRBJ1-2,TRBV27,.,14,TGTGCCAGCAGTGCCGCCGGAGGGTTCTATGGCTACACCTTC,CASSAAGGFYGYTF
.,TRBJ2-7,TRBV9,.,14,TGTGCCAGCAGCCTCGGGACACCTAGCTACGAGCAGTACTTC,CASSLGTPSYEQYF
.,TRBJ1-2,TRBV6-5,.,14,TGTGCCAGCAGTCCTCAGGACAGAAACTATGGCTACACCTTC,CASSPQDRNYGYTF
.,TRBJ2-1,TRBV5-4,TRBD2,15,TGTGCCAGCAGCTCAAGGTTAGCGGGGGGGCGCGAGCAGTTCTTC,CASSSRLAGGREQFF
.,TRBJ1-5,TRBV29-1,.,12,TGCAGCGTTGGCTATAGCAATCAGCCCCAGCATTTT,CSVGYSNQPQHF
.,TRBJ2-1,TRBV15,TRBD2,16,TGTGCCACCAGCCGTAGCGGGGGGGCTAAGGGGAATGAGCAGTTCTTC,CATSRSGGAKGNEQFF
.,TRBJ2-7,TRBV4-1,TRBD2,14,TGCGCCAGCAGCCACGGGACTAGTAGCTACGAGCAGTACTTC,CASSHGTSSYEQYF
.,TRBJ1-2,TRBV30,.,14,TGTGCCTGGAGTGTCCCGGGAATCGACTATGGCTACACCTTC,CAWSVPGIDYGYTF
once,TRBJ1-5,TRBV28,.,15,TGTGCCAGCAGTTTAGGTCAGGGCGGCAATCAGCCCCAGCATTTT,CASSLGQGGNQPQHF
.,TRBJ1-1,TRBV5-5,.,13,TGTGCCAGCAGCTTCCAACGACAGGCTGAAGCTTTCTTT,CASSFQRQAEAFF
.,TRBJ1-5,TRBV10-2,TRBD1,13,TGCGCCAGCAGTTATACAGGGGATCAGCCCCAGCATTTT,CASSYTGDQPQHF
.,TRBJ2-7,TRBV10-2,TRBD1,14,TGCGCCAGCATTCCGGGACAGGGCCGGACCGAGCAGTACTTC,CASIPGQGRTEQYF
.,TRBJ2-1,TRBV4-1,TRBD2,17,TGCGCCAGCAGCCGGACTAGCGGGAGTTTGGGCTACAATGAGCAGTTCTTC,CASSRTSGSLGYNEQFF
.,TRBJ2-7,TRBV7-9,TRBD1,12,TGTGCCATTCCCCAGACAGGGTCCGAGCAGTACTTC,CAIPQTGSEQYF
.,TRBJ1-3,TRBV9,TRBD1,16,TGTGCCAGCAGCGCTCAGGGGGCCTCCTCTGGAAACACCATATATTTT,CASSAQGASSGNTIYF
few,TRBJ1-5,TRBV19,.,15,TGTGCCAGTACCCCAGTCGGGGGGGTGGATCAGCCCCAGCATTTT,CASTPVGGVDQPQHF
.,TRBJ2-2,TRBV21-1,.,15,TGTGCCAGCAGCAACCCACAGGGGGCCCCCGGGGAGCTGTTTTTT,CASSNPQGAPGELFF
.,TRBJ1-3,TRBV4-1,.,16,TGCGCCAGCAGCCAAGCGGAGGAGAGCTCTGGAAACACCATATATTTT,CASSQAEESSGNTIYF
.,TRBJ2-1,TRBV10-3,TRBD2,14,TGTGCCATCAGTGAGTCGGCGGGGGTTGGTGAGCAGTTCTTC,CAISESAGVGEQFF
.,TRBJ1-5,TRBV28,TRBD1,18,TGTGCCAGCAGTTTAGGACGACAGGGGGCTGTTCGCAATCAGCCCCAGCATTTT,CASSLGRQGAVRNQPQHF
.,TRBJ2-2,TRBV2,TRBD2,16,TGTGCCTGCGGACTAGCGGGGGGGTCTAACACCGGGGAGCTGTTTTTT,CACGLAGGSNTGELFF
.,TRBJ2-2,TRBV7-7,TRBD1,15,TGTGCTAGCAGCCCGGGACAGGGGAACACCGGGGAGCTGTTTTTT,CASSPGQGNTGELFF
once,TRBJ2-5,TRBV11-2,TRBD1,16,TGTGCCAGCAGCCCGAAAAGTGGGACAGGGAATGGGTTCCAGTACTTC,CASSPKSGTGNGFQYF
.,TRBJ2-2,TRBV19,.,13,TGTGCCAGTAGTATAGTTAATTCCGCGGGGCTGTTTTTT,CASSIVNSAGLFF
.,TRBJ1-5,TRBV4-1,.,17,TGCGCCAGCAGCCAAGATTGGAGGCAGGGCGGGGGTCAGCCCCAGCATTTT,CASSQDWRQGGGQPQHF
.,TRBJ1-3,TRBV18,TRBD1,17,TGTGCCAGCACGAACCAGGGACAGGGGGCGGCAGGAAACACCATATATTTT,CASTNQGQGAAGNTIYF
.,TRBJ1-2,TRBV29-1,TRBD1,14,TGCAGCGTTGAAGGAGGGGGCAGTATCTATGGCTACACCTTC,CSVEGGGSIYGYTF
.,TRBJ1-1,TRBV11-1,TRBD1,14,TGTGCCAGCAGCCCCGGACAGGGGGACACTGAAGCTTTCTTT,CASSPGQGDTEAFF
.,TRBJ2-3,TRBV9,.,14,TGTGCCAGCAGCGTAGACACAGACACAGATACGCAGTATTTT,CASSVDTDTDTQYF
.,TRBJ2-1,TRBV19,.,13,TGTGCCAGTAGTATTATACTAGATAATGAGCAGTTCTTC,CASSIILDNEQFF